Listed here are 28 T cell receptor beta chains from one sample, sequenced in a study of T cells and copy number aberrations in small-cell lung cancer. Some clones are missing from TCRdb's copy, which holds only in-frame ones; the method was immunoSEQ multiplex PCR. Altogether over 6,500 clones are present, about four fifths being singletons, with the ten largest covering less than 6%. The specimen sequenced was normal tissue next to the tumor. The receptors shown here come from a woman between 50 and 59 years old with small cell lung cancer.

The rearrangement joins TRBV7-9 to TRBJ2-7; D is perhaps TRBD2 (5 bases). This CDR3 is 14 amino acids long. Trimming cost V 4 bases and J 4 bases, with 14 bases left between them. Germline V gene lookup returns CDR1 SEHNR and CDR2 FQNEAQ (reference sequence). Written as DNA, the CDR3 is TGTGCCAGCAGCTGGACTGGGCCCCCGTACGAGCAGTACTTC. Translated, it gives CASSWTGPPYEQYF. Together with reference TRBV7-9 and TRBJ2-7, the CDR3 gives the full variable domain: DTGVSQNPRHKITKRGQNVTFRCDPISEHNRLYWYRQTLGQGPEFLTYFQNEAQLEKSRLLSDRFSAERPKGSFSTLEIQRTEQGDSAMYLCASSWTGPPYEQYFGPGTRLTVT.

The chain recombines TRBV5-1 with TRBJ2-4; D may match TRBD1 or TRBD2 (5 bases each). The CDR3 length is 16 residues. V dropped 3 bases and J dropped 8 bases, with 21 bases sitting between them. Germline V gene lookup returns CDR1 SGHRS and CDR2 YFSETQ. DNA of the CDR3: TGCGCCAGCAGCTCGGGGCCGGGATTGACAGCGGACATTCAGTACTTC. Encoded protein: CASSSGPGLTADIQYF.

The chain couples TRBV5-1 to TRBJ2-7, with 7 bases that match TRBD1. The ends lost 2 bases at V and 3 bases at J; junction bases unmatched: 5. This CDR3 region has 14 residues. Germline V CDR1 and CDR2: SGHRS, YFSETQ. The CDR3 region has the DNA TGCGCCAGCAGCTTAGGGACAGACTTCTACGAGCAGTACTTC. It codes for CASSLGTDFYEQYF.

This clone was counted a few times. The gene calls are TRBV15 and TRBJ2-7; D perhaps matches TRBD1 (6 bases). CDR1 LNHNV and CDR2 YYDKDF come from the germline V gene (reference sequence). The CDR3 covers 16 residues. Trimming shortened V by 4 bases and J by 0 bases, and 16 bases separated the two germline ends. CDR3 region: CATSKTFGDTSYEQYF. The CDR3, as DNA: TGTGCCACCAGCAAGACTTTCGGGGACACCTCCTACGAGCAGTACTTC.

This clone was detected only a few times. V usage is TRBV6-5 and J usage is TRBJ1-4, with D maybe TRBD1 (5 bases). This CDR3 region has 16 residues. Germline loops: CDR1 MNHEY, CDR2 SVGAGI. V lost 2 bases, J lost 5 bases, and 15 bases lay in between. The CDR3 DNA sequence: TGTGCCAGCAGTTACGGGGGAAATTTGAGGAATGAAAAACTGTTTTTT. It specifies CASSYGGNLRNEKLFF.

This clone showed up just once. The CDR3 region has the DNA TGTGCCAGCAGCAACAGACCTAATGGACTAGCGGCAATCACAGATACGCAGTATTTT. This translates into CASSNRPNGLAAITDTQYF. This chain links TRBV21-1 with TRBJ2-3; TRBD2, the D gene given by the table, was not confirmed from the DNA. TRBV21-1 is an annotated pseudogene. CDR3 length equals 19 residues.

The chain carries TRBV7-9 and TRBJ2-7; possibly TRBD2 for D (5 bases). The CDR3 has 14 residues. Trimming took 5 bases from V and 5 from J, leaving 16 bases between them. Germline loops: CDR1 SEHNR, CDR2 FQNEAQ (reference sequence). CDR3 loop: CASSKTRDLDEQYF. Here the CDR3 DNA reads TGTGCCAGCAGCAAAACTAGAGATTTAGACGAGCAGTACTTC.

The chain links TRBV6-6 to TRBJ1-2, with TRBD1 matching over 9 bases. CDR3 length: 15 amino acids. The ends lost 6 bases at V and 2 bases at J; junction bases unmatched: 7. The germline gives CDR1 MNHNY, CDR2 SVGAGI (reference sequence). The DNA of the CDR3 is TGTGCCAGCAGCCGAACAGGGGGCCAAAACTATGGCTACACCTTC. It translates to CASSRTGGQNYGYTF.

The chain couples TRBV7-2 to TRBJ2-3; 14 nucleotides align to TRBD2. With V trimmed by 5 bases and J by 2 bases, 9 bases remained unmatched. The CDR3 contains 18 residues. Germline CDR1 reads SGHTA; CDR2 reads FQGNSA. The CDR3, as DNA: TGTGCCAGCAGCCCCCGACTAGCGGGAGGGCGGAACACAGATACGCAGTATTTT. It yields the protein CASSPRLAGGRNTDTQYF.

V and J are TRBV5-6 and TRBJ2-3; the D is unclear. Germline V CDR1 and CDR2: SGHDT, YYEEEE. This CDR3 is built from 15 residues. Trimming removed 3 bases from V and 5 bases from J, with 16 bases in between. The CDR3 DNA follows: TGTGCCAGCAGCTCCCCACGGAGCGCGATAGATACGCAGTATTTT. Its protein product is CASSSPRSAIDTQYF.

The chain uses TRBV12-5 and TRBJ2-7, with 14 bases fitting TRBD2. The germline gives CDR1 LGHNT, CDR2 FRNRAP. Unmatched junction bases numbered 10, after V lost 6 bases and J lost 0 bases. The CDR3 extends over 18 amino acids. CDR3 bases: TGTGCTAGTGGGGTGACTAGCGGGAGGGTCCTCCTCTCCTACGAGCAGTACTTC. Its translation is CASGVTSGRVLLSYEQYF.

This clone occurred a few times. This chain connects TRBV14 to TRBJ1-4, with TRBD1 identical over 8 bases. The V and J ends lost 0 bases and 5 bases, in that order; junction bases with no gene match: 5. This CDR3 spans 16 amino acids. Germline V gene sequence: CDR1 SGHDN, CDR2 FVKESK. The CDR3 here is CASSQDLGTGNEKLFF. CDR3 DNA sequence: TGTGCCAGCAGCCAAGATTTGGGGACAGGCAATGAAAAACTGTTTTTT.

The chain has TRBV19 and TRBJ1-1; D is ambiguous. Germline V gene data show CDR1 as LNHDA and CDR2 as SQIVND (reference sequence). This CDR3 has 14 amino acids. V was pared by 5 bases and J by 0 bases, with 10 bases between. The DNA for the CDR3 is TGTGCCAGTAGTCTGGACCCAATGAACACTGAAGCTTTCTTT. Translating gives CASSLDPMNTEAFF.

The chain couples TRBV18 to TRBJ2-3; the D is unclear. CDR3 size: 12 residues. Germline values: CDR1 KGHSH, CDR2 LQKENI. The germline V and J ends were trimmed by 3 bases and 6 bases, with 7 bases remaining between them. This CDR3 is CASSPRSDTQYF. CDR3 nucleotide sequence: TGTGCCAGCTCACCGCGGTCGGATACGCAGTATTTT.

This clone showed up just once. V gene TRBV5-1 combines with J gene TRBJ2-1, with 8 bases that match TRBD2. Germline V lookup: CDR1 SGHRS, CDR2 YFSETQ. The CDR3 covers 16 residues. V was clipped by 0 bases and J by 6 bases; unmatched bases: 8. The CDR3 is CASSLVAGRSFNEQFF. As DNA, the CDR3 is TGCGCCAGCAGCTTGGTAGCGGGAAGATCGTTCAATGAGCAGTTCTTC.

This clone was observed a single time. The rearrangement links TRBV9 to TRBJ2-3; D may be TRBD1 (5 bases). CDR3 length: 13 residues. Trimming removed 0 bases from V and 5 bases from J, with 7 bases in between. Germline CDR1 is SGDLS and CDR2 is YYNGEE. In DNA form, the CDR3 reads TGTGCCAGCAGCGTAGTACAGGAAGATACGCAGTATTTT. This codes for CASSVVQEDTQYF.

The chain employs TRBV6-6 and TRBJ1-2; unclear D gene. Germline V gene lookup returns CDR1 MNHNY and CDR2 SVGAGI (reference sequence). The CDR3 consists of 12 residues. V lost 5 bases and J lost 6, with 10 bases in between. The CDR3 nucleotides read TGTGCCAGCAGTGGCACGACTAATGGCTACACCTTC. This codes for CASSGTTNGYTF.

V and J are TRBV28 and TRBJ2-7; 7 positions agree with TRBD2. The V gene end was trimmed by 7 bases and the J gene end by 3 bases; junction bases not matched to a gene: 12. The CDR3 consists of 15 residues. Per the germline V gene, CDR1 is MDHEN and CDR2 is SYDVKM. CDR3 sequence reads: CASTLGGNPIYEQYF. As DNA, the CDR3 is TGTGCCAGCACCCTGGGGGGGAATCCCATCTACGAGCAGTACTTC.

The chain recombines TRBV29-1 with TRBJ2-5; the D is unclear. Germline CDR1 reads SQVTM; CDR2 reads ANQGSEA. There are 12 residues in the CDR3. The V end lost 3 bases, the J end lost 1 base, and 6 bases lay between the germline ends. The CDR3 nucleotides are TGCAGCGTTGATACAGCCCAAGAGACCCAGTACTTC. Its protein product is CSVDTAQETQYF.

The V and J genes are TRBV19 and TRBJ2-5; 8 bases match TRBD2. Germline lookup yields CDR1 LNHDA and CDR2 SQIVND (reference sequence). The junction had 13 bases not matched to a gene; V was cut back by 9 bases and J by 7 bases. The CDR3 is made up of 14 amino acids. In DNA form, the CDR3 reads TGTGCCAGCGACCCGGGGGGGGCCGAGGGGACCCAGTACTTC. It specifies CASDPGGAEGTQYF. The full variable domain, completed using reference TRBV19 and TRBJ2-5, is DGGITQSPKYLFRKEGQNVTLSCEQNLNHDAMYWYRQDPGQGLRLIYYSQIVNDFQKGDIAEGYSVSREKKESFPLTVTSAQKNPTAFYLCASDPGGAEGTQYFGPGTRLLVL.

This clone was recorded only once. This chain uses TRBV9 with TRBJ1-1, with D hard to call. The CDR3 spans 14 residues. Trimming took 2 bases from V and 1 from J, leaving 9 bases between them. Germline values: CDR1 SGDLS, CDR2 YYNGEE. The CDR3 region has the DNA TGTGCCAGCAGCGTGGGCCCGCAGAACACTGAAGCTTTCTTT. It specifies CASSVGPQNTEAFF.

This clone has a single count. The V gene is TRBV6-1, the J gene TRBJ2-5, with TRBD2 matching over 11 bases. With 4 bases clipped from V and 2 bases from J, the junction kept 6 bases outside the gene matches. The V gene's germline CDR1 is MNHNS and CDR2 SASEGT. The CDR3 extends over 16 amino acids. CDR3 DNA: TGTGCCAGCAGTGCTGCTAGCGGGAGGTTTCAAGAGACCCAGTACTTC. Its translation: CASSAASGRFQETQYF.

The chain links TRBV7-8 to TRBJ2-7; TRBD1 aligns across 10 bases. The CDR3 loop spans 17 amino acids. The germline CDR1 and CDR2 sequences are SGHVS and FQNEAQ. Trimming took 5 bases from V and 6 from J; bases not matched to a gene: 16. The CDR3 sequence is CASSKRTGGEVFGEQYF. The CDR3 coding sequence is TGTGCCAGCAGCAAACGGACAGGGGGTGAGGTTTTTGGCGAGCAGTACTTC.

There are a few counts of this clone. The rearrangement uses TRBV11-2 and TRBJ2-6; TRBD1 agrees at 9 bases. Germline V gene lookup returns CDR1 SGHAT and CDR2 FQNNGV. The CDR3 contains 18 residues. The V segment lost 3 bases and the J segment 4 bases; nucleotides outside the gene matches: 10. The CDR3 here is CASSFSPGQGEGANVLTF. CDR3 coding DNA: TGTGCCAGCAGCTTTTCACCGGGACAGGGCGAGGGGGCCAACGTCCTGACTTTC.

The J gene is TRBJ2-3, the V gene TRBV7-9, with 9 bases that match TRBD2. This CDR3 has 16 residues. V gave up 4 bases and J gave up 2 bases; unmatched junction bases: 7. Germline V gene data show CDR1 as SEHNR and CDR2 as FQNEAQ (reference sequence). This CDR3 reads CASSSTSGRFTDTQYF. The CDR3 DNA reads TGTGCCAGCAGCTCGACTAGCGGAAGATTCACAGATACGCAGTATTTT.

This clone turned up a few times. The rearrangement links TRBV30 to TRBJ1-1; D is unresolved. CDR1 and CDR2 from the germline V gene are GTSNPN and SVGIG (reference sequence). V gave up 4 bases and J gave up 3 bases, with 9 bases separating them. The CDR3 spans 12 residues. Here the CDR3 DNA reads TGTGCCTGGAACATCTGGGACACTGAAGCTTTCTTT. Its translation: CAWNIWDTEAFF.

The sample holds a few counts of this clone. This chain connects TRBV28 to TRBJ2-1; D is undetermined. V dropped 3 bases and J dropped 11 bases, with 11 bases sitting between them. Per the germline V gene, CDR1 is MDHEN and CDR2 is SYDVKM. The CDR3 is 12 amino acids. This CDR3 reads CASSLNRLKQFF. The CDR3 DNA reads as TGTGCCAGCAGTTTGAACCGCCTTAAGCAGTTCTTC.

V is TRBV28 and J is TRBJ1-5; D is ambiguous. This CDR3 is built from 11 residues. The ends were cut back, 5 bases at V and 3 bases at J, with 2 bases in the middle. From germline, CDR1 is MDHEN and CDR2 SYDVKM. CDR3: CASSPNQPQHF. The CDR3 nucleotides are TGTGCCAGCAGTCCCAATCAGCCCCAGCATTTT. Full variable domain (outside the CDR3, taken from reference TRBV28 and TRBJ1-5): DVKVTQSSRYLVKRTGEKVFLECVQDMDHENMFWYRQDPGLGLRLIYFSYDVKMKEKGDIPEGYSVSREKKERFSLILESASTNQTSMYLCASSPNQPQHFGDGTRLSIL.